This T cell receptor (beta chain) was recovered during a study of cytomegalovirus exposure and HLA in healthy donors. CDR3 length: 15 residues. Germline V gene lookup returns CDR1 SGHAT and CDR2 FQNNGV. Trimming removed 1 base at V and 3 bases at J, with 13 bases between. Overall study results and limits: A prior analysis recorded that most TCR beta V segments were productive about 90% or about 30% of the time.

This clone was found once. What it binds is not known. Amplification used 60 Vbeta primers and 13 Jbeta primers. Assay used: immunoSEQ multiplex PCR; TCRdb lists only in-frame clones, some missing. The sample yields about 95,000 clones, around 84% seen once. Sequencing input: PBMCs. This receptor was obtained from a middle-aged woman in good health and CMV-seropositive. The rearrangement uses TRBV11-2 and TRBJ2-7; D is ambiguous. CDR3 loop: CASSLVQEPIYEQYF. CDR3 DNA sequence: TGTGCCAGCAGCTTAGTTCAGGAACCTATCTACGAGCAGTACTTC. Variable domain in full (rest from reference TRBV11-2 and TRBJ2-7): EAGVAQSPRYKIIEKRQSVAFWCNPISGHATLYWYQQILGQGPKLLIQFQNNGVVDDSQLPKDRFSAERLKGVDSTLKIQPAKLEDSAVYLCASSLVQEPIYEQYFGPGTRLTVT.